This T cell receptor (beta chain) was recorded in a study of glioma-infiltrating T cells (dated by TCRdb to 2016 to 2017). The study in broad terms: TCR alpha- and beta-chain repertoires were sequenced from glioma tissue, non-neoplastic brain tissue and matched peripheral blood mononuclear cells. To measure divergence between tissue and blood T-cell populations, each tissue-infiltrating repertoire was compared with the peripheral blood repertoire of the same patient. Three low-grade glioma patients, seven or eight primary glioblastoma patients, and three non-glioma patients who contributed non-neoplastic brain tissue made up the paired cohort. Paper-wide results and their limitations: In non-neoplastic patients, VJ-independent divergence between tissue and blood fell below expectation, whereas in all gliomas, and especially in low-grade gliomas, the divergence rose above expectation. Very few CDR3 sequences were shared between tissue and blood, attributed to high CDR3 diversity and limited sampling. Group comparisons were based on small numbers of patients: three non-neoplastic, three low-grade glioma and seven to nine glioblastoma patients.

The junction shows trimming of 7 bases on V and 0 bases on J, and the gene matches do not reach 3 bases of it. Taken from cysteine to phenylalanine, the CDR3 has 13 residues. CDR3 DNA is the only sequence kept; it has 39 bases, read in frame from the first base. For CDR1 and CDR2, the germline V gene (reference sequence) lists LNHDA and SQIVND. This clonotype was seen a handful of times. Its antigen is still unknown. Base quality data are lacking; no much larger clone is found one base away. TCR alpha and beta CDR3 regions were amplified with the iRepertoire nested amplicon-rescue multiplex PCR (arm-PCR) platform from RNA. The input for one-step reverse transcription and amplification was about 95-450 ng of either tissue mRNA or PBMC total RNA. Following bead purification, Illumina adapters were added by a secondary multiplex PCR, and libraries between 200 and 400 bp were gel-purified. The libraries contained internal 6-nucleotide barcodes that were used for demultiplexing. Sequencing of the libraries was done on an Illumina MiSeq using 2x220 or 2x250 nucleotide paired-end reads. In the authors' own workflow: Paired reads were merged using FLASH 1.2.11 and aligned with BWA-MEM to the GRCh37 human genome, and TRA and TRB reads were then extracted. An IMGT-derived reference of cassette sequences and CDR3 motifs, with pseudogenes included, was used for V and J assignment. Reads were translated in three frames, and productive CDR3s were defined by a C…FGXG motif without stop codons. Clonotypes were defined as unique combinations of V-J cassette pair and CDR3 amino acid sequence. Filtering of reads was based on Hamming distance, with the threshold set by the sequence error rate of each sample in mapped regions. The public sequencing data were trimmed at Q25 with fastp and processed into clonotypes with MiXCR by TCRdb, which kept only in-frame beta chains. Duplicate CDR3 protein sequences are folded into a single record with the most common DNA and genes. The V and J calls and clone size are TCRdb's, not the authors'. The sample table holds approximately 120,000 distinct CDR3 sequences, of which about 25% were seen once. The ten largest make up about 30% of the sample.

Recombination linked TRBV19 to TRBJ2-7; 7 nucleotides in the junction match TRBD1. This sequence was found in a human donor with low-grade glioma or glioblastoma, undergoing nonglioma brain surgery, or in good health (not recorded which). Sequenced sample: glioma tissue, nonneoplastic brain tissue, or PBMCs (not recorded which). The DNA reads as follows: TGTGCCAGTACCCGACAGGGCTCCTACGAGCAGTACTTC. Its translation is CASTRQGSYEQYF.